The present T cell receptor beta chain was sequenced within a study of regulatory T cells in long-lasting Graves disease. Study results and caveats: Between persistent patients, about 2,700 public clonotypes were shared, exceeding the roughly 1,000 shared between new patients.

With iRepertoire HTBI primers and Arm-PCR of CDR3 regions, TCR beta libraries were built. Each CDR3 protein gets one entry after TCRdb re-called the multiplex PCR reads with MiXCR. Of 400,000 to 500,000 distinct CDR3 sequences listed, approximately 21% were seen once; the top ten hold about 7%. This clonotype was found many times. The antigen remains undetermined. Germline CDR1 MDHEN, CDR2 SYDVKM. The CDR3 length is 13 residues. V lost 6 bases and J lost 1, with 8 bases in between. Described time point: persistent/refractory GD, antithyroid drugs over 5 years with positive TRAb. PBMC RNA was the source of the TCR library.

This sequence originates from a female donor with Graves disease. The material was peripheral blood mononuclear cells (PBMCs), obtained when the disease was refractory, from a patient treated with antithyroid drugs. The chain combines TRBV28 with TRBJ2-3; the D is unclear. The CDR3 reads CASSHYRTDTQYF. CDR3 bases: TGTGCCAGCAGCCATTACCGCACAGATACGCAGTATTTT.